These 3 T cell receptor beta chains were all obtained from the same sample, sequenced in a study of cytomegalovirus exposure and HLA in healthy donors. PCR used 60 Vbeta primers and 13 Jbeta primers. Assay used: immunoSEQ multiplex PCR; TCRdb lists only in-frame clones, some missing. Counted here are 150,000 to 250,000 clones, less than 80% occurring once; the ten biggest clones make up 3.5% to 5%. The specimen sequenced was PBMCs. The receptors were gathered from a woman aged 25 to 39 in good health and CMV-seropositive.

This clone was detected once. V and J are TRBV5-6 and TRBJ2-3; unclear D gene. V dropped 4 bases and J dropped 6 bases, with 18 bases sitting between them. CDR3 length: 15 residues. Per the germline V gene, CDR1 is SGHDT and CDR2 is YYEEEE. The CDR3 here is CASSQLRQPHDTQYF. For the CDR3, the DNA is TGTGCCAGCAGCCAGTTGAGGCAGCCCCACGATACGCAGTATTTT.

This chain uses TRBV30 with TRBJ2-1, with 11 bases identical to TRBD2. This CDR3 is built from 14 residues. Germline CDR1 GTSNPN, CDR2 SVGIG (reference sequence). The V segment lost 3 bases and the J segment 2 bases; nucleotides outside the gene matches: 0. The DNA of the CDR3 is TGTGCCTGGAGGACTAGCGGGGCCTACAATGAGCAGTTCTTC. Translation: CAWRTSGAYNEQFF. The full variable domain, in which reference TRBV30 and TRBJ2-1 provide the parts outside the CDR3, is SQTIHQWPATLVQPVGSPLSLECTVEGTSNPNLYWYRQAAGRGLQLLFYSVGIGQISSEVPQNLSASRPQDRQFILSSKKLLLSDSGFYLCAWRTSGAYNEQFFGPGTRLTVL.

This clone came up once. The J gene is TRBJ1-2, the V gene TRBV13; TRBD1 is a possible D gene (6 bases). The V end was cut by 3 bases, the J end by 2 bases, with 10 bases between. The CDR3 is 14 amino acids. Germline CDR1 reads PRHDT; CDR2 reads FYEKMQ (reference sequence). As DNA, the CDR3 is TGTGCCAGCAGCTTGAGTCAGGGGAACTATGGCTACACCTTC. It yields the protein CASSLSQGNYGYTF.